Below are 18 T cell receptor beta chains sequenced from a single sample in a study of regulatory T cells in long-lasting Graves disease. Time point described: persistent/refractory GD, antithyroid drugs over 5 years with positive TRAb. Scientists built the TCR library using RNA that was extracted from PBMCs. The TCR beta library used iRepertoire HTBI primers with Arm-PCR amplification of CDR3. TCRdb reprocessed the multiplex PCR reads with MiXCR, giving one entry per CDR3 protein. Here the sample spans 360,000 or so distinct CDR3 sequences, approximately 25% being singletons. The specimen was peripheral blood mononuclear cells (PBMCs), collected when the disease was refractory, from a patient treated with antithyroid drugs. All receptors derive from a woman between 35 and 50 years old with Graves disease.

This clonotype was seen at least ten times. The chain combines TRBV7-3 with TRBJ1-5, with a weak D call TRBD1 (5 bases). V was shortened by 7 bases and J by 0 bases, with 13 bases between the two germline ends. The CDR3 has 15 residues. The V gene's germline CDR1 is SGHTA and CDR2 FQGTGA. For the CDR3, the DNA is TGTGCCAGCATAGGTGGGGGGTATAGCAATCAGCCCCAGCATTTT. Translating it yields CASIGGGYSNQPQHF.

Here the CDR3 reads CASRTLAGGDEQYF. CDR3 in DNA: TGTGCCAGCAGAACCCTAGCGGGAGGGGACGAGCAGTACTTC. The chain employs TRBV6-1 and TRBJ2-7; 12 bases are a match to TRBD2. The CDR3 covers 14 residues. The germline V gene has CDR1 MNHNS and CDR2 SASEGT. Trimming removed 6 bases from V and 5 bases from J; junction bases left unmatched: 5.

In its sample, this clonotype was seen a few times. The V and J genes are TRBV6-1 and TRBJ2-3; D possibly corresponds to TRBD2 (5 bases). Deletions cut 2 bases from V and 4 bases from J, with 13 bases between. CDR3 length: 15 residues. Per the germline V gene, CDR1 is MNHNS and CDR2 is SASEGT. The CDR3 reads CASSETVGVADTQYF. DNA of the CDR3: TGTGCCAGCAGTGAAACGGTGGGAGTAGCAGATACGCAGTATTTT.

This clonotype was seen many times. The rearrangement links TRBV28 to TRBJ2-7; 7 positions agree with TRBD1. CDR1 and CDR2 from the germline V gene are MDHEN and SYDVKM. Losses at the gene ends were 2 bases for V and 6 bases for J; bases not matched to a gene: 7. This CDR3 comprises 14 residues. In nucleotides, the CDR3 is TGTGCCAGCAGTTTAGGGGACAGAAATTCCGAGCAGTACTTC. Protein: CASSLGDRNSEQYF.

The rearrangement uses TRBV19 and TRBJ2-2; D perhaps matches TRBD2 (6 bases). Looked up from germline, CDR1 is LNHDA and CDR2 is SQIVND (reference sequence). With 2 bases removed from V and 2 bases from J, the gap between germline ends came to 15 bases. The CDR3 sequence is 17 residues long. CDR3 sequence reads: CASSILGLRLNTGELFF. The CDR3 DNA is TGTGCCAGTAGTATACTGGGACTTCGCCTAAACACCGGGGAGCTGTTTTTT.

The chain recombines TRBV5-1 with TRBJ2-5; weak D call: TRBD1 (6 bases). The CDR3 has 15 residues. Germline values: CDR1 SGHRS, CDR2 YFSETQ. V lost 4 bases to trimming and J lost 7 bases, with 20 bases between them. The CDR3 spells CASSPGQSLRLTQYF. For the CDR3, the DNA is TGCGCCAGCAGCCCCGGACAGTCCCTCCGCTTGACCCAGTACTTC.

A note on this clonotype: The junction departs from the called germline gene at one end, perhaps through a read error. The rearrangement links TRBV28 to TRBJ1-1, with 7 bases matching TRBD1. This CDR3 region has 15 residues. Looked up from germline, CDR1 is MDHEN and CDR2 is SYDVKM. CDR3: CASSLPRGGGTEASF. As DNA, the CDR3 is TGTGCCAGCAGTCTTCCTCGGGGAGGGGGCACTGAAGCTTCCTTT.

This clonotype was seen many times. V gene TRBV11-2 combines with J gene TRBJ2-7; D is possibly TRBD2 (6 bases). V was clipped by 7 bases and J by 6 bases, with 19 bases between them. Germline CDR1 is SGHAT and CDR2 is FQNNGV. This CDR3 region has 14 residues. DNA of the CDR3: TGTGCCAGCACCCTGGGACTTCCTGGGGCCGAGCAGTACTTC. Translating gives CASTLGLPGAEQYF.

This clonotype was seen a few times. The CDR3 DNA reads TGCAGCGTTGAAACCGGGACTACGAACACCGGGGAGCTGTTTTTT. Residues: CSVETGTTNTGELFF. This sequence joins TRBV29-1 and TRBJ2-2, with 7 bases fitting TRBD2. CDR1 and CDR2 (germline): SQVTM, ANQGSEA. The CDR3 has 15 amino acids. V was pared by 2 bases and J by 0 bases, with 3 bases of the junction left unmatched.

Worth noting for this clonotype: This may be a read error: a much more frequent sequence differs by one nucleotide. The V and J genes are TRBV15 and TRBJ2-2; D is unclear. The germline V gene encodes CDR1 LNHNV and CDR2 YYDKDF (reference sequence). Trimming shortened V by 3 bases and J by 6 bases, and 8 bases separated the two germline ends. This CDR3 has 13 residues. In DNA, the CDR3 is TGTGCCACCAGCAGCGCACTCGCCGGGGAGCTGTTTTTT. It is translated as CATSSALAGELFF.

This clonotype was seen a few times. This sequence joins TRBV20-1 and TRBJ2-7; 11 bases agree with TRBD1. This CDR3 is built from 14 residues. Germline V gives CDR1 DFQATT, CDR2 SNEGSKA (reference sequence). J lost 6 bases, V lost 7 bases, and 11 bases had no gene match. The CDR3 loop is CSVKRRDRGSEQYF. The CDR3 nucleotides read TGCAGTGTTAAGAGGAGGGACAGGGGGTCCGAGCAGTACTTC.

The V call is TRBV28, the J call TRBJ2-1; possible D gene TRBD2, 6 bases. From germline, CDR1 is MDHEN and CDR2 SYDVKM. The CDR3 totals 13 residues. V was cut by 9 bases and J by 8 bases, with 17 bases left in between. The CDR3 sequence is CASIQFPSDEQFF. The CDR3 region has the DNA TGTGCCAGTATACAGTTTCCTAGCGATGAGCAGTTCTTC.

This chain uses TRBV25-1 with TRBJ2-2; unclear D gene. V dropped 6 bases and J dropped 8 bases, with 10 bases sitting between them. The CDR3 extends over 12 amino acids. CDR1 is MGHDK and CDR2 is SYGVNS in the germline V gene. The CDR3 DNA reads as TGTGCCAGCAGCCCCTCGGTTGGGGAGCTGTTTTTT. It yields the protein CASSPSVGELFF.

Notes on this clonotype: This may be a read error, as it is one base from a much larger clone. The DNA of the CDR3 is TGTGCCAGCAGCTTGGCTAGCCCAGAGGCCCAGTACTTC. It is translated as CASSLASPEAQYF. The rearrangement joins TRBV5-6 to TRBJ2-5; possible D gene TRBD2, 5 bases. The CDR3 runs 13 residues. In germline, CDR1 is SGHDT, CDR2 YYEEEE.

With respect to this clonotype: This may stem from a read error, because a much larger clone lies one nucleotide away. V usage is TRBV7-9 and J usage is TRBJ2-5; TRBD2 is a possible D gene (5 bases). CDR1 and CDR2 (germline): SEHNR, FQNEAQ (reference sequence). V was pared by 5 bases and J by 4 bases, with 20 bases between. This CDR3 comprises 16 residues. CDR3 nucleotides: TGTGCCAGCAGCCTCGATTTCGCGGGTCGAGGAGAGACCCAGTACTTC. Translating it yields CASSLDFAGRGETQYF.

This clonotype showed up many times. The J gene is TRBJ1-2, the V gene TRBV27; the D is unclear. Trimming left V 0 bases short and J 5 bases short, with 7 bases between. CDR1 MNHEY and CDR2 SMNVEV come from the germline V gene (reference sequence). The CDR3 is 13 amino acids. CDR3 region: CASSLSKGYGYTF. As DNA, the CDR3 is TGTGCCAGCAGTTTATCGAAAGGTTATGGCTACACCTTC.

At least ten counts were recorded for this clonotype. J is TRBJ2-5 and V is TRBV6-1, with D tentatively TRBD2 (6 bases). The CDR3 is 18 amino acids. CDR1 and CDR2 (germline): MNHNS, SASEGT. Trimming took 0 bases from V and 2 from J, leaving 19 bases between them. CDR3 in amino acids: CASSEAGSPWEDQETQYF. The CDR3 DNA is TGTGCCAGCAGTGAAGCGGGAAGTCCCTGGGAGGATCAAGAGACCCAGTACTTC.

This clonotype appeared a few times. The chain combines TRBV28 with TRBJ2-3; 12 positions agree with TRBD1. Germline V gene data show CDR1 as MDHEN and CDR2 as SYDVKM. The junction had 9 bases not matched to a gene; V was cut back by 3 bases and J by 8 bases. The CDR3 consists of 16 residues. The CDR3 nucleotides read TGTGCCAGCAGTTTCGCCGGGACAGGGGGCACGATTACGCAGTATTTT. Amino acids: CASSFAGTGGTITQYF.